This T cell receptor (beta chain) derives from a study of blood T cell repertoires in COVID-19. Study details: Donors in the United States, Italy and Spain gave samples during acute or convalescent COVID-19. Sources were T cells, B-cell-depleted T cells, or PBMCs; the material itself was cDNA or gDNA.

Methods used by the authors: Nucleated cell number was recorded as an estimate derived from reference gene primer amplification. Data came from immunoSEQ multiplex PCR; TCRdb stores just in-frame clones and leaves some out. The DNA gave D and trimming, while V, J and clone size come from that table. The sample holds about 80,000 clones; about 91% are singletons and the top ten take 4% to 5.5%. This CDR3 spans 12 amino acids. J was trimmed by 6 bases and V by 3 bases; bases with no gene match: 2. Germline loops: CDR1 DFQATT, CDR2 SNEGSKA (reference sequence). Sequencing was performed on peripheral blood. This chain links TRBV20-1 with TRBJ1-5; 7 nucleotides line up with TRBD1. The receptor was isolated from a woman of 80 years or more with acute or convalescent COVID-19. The CDR3 DNA follows: TGCAGTGCTAGTAAGGGGGCTCAGCCCCAGCATTTT. Translating it yields CSASKGAQPQHF.